The 2 T cell receptor beta chains below come from one sample, sequenced in a study of graft-versus-host responses after intestinal transplantation. Profiled with immunoSEQ multiplex PCR; TCRdb holds only in-frame clones, not every one. The sample records over 90,000 clones, 80% to 95% being singletons. Their target antigens are unknown. The sequences come from unstimulated CD8+ T cells sorted from spleen or lymph node cells, collected before intestinal transplant. The receptor source for this set is a human donor who received an intestinal transplant.

This clone was seen only once. The chain combines TRBV2 with TRBJ1-4; TRBD1 is a possible D gene (6 bases). Germline lookup yields CDR1 SNHLY and CDR2 FYNNEI. The CDR3 extends over 17 amino acids. V dropped 0 bases and J dropped 2 bases, with 13 bases sitting between them. CDR3 loop: CASSEADGGGTNEKLFF. Written as DNA, the CDR3 is TGTGCCAGCAGTGAAGCGGATGGGGGGGGCACTAATGAAAAACTGTTTTTT. The full variable domain, in which reference TRBV2 and TRBJ1-4 provide the parts outside the CDR3, is EPEVTQTPSHQVTQMGQEVILRCVPISNHLYFYWYRQILGQKVEFLVSFYNNEISEKSEIFDDQFSVERPDGSNFTLKIRSTKLEDSAMYFCASSEADGGGTNEKLFFGSGTQLSVL.

The chain recombines TRBV2 with TRBJ2-1; TRBD1 matches 10 bases. The CDR3 extends over 14 amino acids. Germline V gene sequence: CDR1 SNHLY, CDR2 FYNNEI. V dropped 10 bases and J dropped 4; count of bases not matched to a gene: 7. The CDR3, as DNA: TGTGCCACCGCGGACAGGGGGGTTTACAATGAGCAGTTCTTC. It translates to CATADRGVYNEQFF.